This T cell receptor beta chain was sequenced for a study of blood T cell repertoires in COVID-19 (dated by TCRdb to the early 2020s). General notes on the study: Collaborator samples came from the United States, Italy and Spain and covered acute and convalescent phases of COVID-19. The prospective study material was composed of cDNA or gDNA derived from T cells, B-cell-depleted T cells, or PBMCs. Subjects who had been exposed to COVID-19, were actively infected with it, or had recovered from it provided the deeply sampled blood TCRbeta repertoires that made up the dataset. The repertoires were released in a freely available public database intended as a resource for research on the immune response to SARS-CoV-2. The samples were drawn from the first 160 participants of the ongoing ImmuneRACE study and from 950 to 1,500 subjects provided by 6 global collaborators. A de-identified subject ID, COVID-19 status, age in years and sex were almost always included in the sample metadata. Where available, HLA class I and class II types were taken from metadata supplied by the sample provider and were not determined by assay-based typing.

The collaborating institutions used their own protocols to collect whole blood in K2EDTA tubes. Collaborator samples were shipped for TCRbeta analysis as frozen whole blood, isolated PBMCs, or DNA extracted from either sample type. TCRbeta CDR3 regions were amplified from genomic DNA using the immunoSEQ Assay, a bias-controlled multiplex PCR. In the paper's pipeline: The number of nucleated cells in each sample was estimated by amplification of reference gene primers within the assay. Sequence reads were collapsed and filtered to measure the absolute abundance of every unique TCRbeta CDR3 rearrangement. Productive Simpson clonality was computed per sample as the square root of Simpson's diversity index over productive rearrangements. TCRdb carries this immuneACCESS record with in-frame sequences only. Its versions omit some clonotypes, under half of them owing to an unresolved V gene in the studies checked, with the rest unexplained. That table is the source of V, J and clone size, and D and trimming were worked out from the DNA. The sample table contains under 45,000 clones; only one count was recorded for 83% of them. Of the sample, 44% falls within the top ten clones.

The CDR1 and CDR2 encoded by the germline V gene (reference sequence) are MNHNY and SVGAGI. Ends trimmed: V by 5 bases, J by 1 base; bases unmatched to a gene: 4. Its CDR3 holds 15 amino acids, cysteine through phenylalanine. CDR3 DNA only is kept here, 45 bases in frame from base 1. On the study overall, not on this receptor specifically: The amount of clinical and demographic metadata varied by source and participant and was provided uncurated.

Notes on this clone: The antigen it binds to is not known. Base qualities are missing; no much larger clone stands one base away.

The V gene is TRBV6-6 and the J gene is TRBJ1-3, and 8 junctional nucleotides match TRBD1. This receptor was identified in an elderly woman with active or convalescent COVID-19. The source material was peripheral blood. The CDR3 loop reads CASSPQGESGNTIYF. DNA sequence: TGTGCCAGCAGTCCACAGGGGGAGTCTGGAAACACCATATATTTT.